Listed here are 2 T cell receptor beta chains from one sample, sequenced in a study of beta chain features in type 1 diabetes. All of the isolated RNA was reverse transcribed, so expressed TCRB transcripts were sequenced. Measured with immunoSEQ multiplex PCR; TCRdb has only the in-frame clones, and not every one. This table has about 900,000 clones, about a sixth appearing once. Material: naive CD4+ T cells from blood. These TCRs come from a woman aged 18-29 years in good health.

The chain joins TRBV6-5 to TRBJ2-1, with 9 bases lining up with TRBD2. V gave up 0 bases and J gave up 6 bases; unmatched junction bases: 6. The CDR3 length is 16 residues. The V gene's germline CDR1 is MNHEY and CDR2 SVGAGI. CDR3 sequence reads: CASSYSQTSGVNEQFF. CDR3 DNA: TGTGCCAGCAGTTACTCCCAGACTAGCGGAGTCAATGAGCAGTTCTTC.

This clone has only one observation. The J gene is TRBJ2-1, the V gene TRBV13; TRBD2 aligns across 14 bases. Germline V gives CDR1 PRHDT, CDR2 FYEKMQ (reference sequence). The ends lost 5 bases at V and 1 base at J; junction bases unmatched: 10. This CDR3 is built from 19 residues. In nucleotides, the CDR3 is TGTGCCAGCAGCCGCCCGACTAGCGGGAGGGCCGTATCCTACAATGAGCAGTTCTTC. This encodes CASSRPTSGRAVSYNEQFF.